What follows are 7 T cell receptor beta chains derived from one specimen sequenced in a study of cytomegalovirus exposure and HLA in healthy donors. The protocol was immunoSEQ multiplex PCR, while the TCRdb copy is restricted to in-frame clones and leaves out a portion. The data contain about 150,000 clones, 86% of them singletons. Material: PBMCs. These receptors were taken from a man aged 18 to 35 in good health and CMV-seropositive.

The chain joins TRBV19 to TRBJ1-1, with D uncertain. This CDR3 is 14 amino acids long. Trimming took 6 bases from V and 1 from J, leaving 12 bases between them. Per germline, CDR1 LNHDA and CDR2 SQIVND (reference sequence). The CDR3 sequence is CASSFAPGNTEAFF. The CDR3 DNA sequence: TGTGCCAGTAGCTTCGCACCCGGGAACACTGAAGCTTTCTTT.

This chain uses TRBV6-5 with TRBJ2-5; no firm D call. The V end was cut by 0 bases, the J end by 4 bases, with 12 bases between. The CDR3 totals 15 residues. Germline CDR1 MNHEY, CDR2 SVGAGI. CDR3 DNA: TGTGCCAGCAGTTACTCCACACAGAGATTAGAGACCCAGTACTTC. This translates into CASSYSTQRLETQYF.

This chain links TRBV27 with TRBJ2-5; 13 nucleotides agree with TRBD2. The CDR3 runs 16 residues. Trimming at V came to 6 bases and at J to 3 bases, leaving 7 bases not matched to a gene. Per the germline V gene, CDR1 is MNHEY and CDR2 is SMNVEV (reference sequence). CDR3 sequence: CASRILAGGPKETQYF. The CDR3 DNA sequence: TGTGCCAGCAGAATACTAGCGGGGGGGCCAAAAGAGACCCAGTACTTC.

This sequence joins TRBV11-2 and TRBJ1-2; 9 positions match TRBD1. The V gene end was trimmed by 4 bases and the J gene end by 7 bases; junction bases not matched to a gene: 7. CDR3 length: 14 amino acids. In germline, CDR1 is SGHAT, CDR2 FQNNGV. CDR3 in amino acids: CASSSPGTGLGYTF. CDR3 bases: TGTGCCAGCAGCTCCCCTGGGACAGGGCTTGGCTACACCTTC. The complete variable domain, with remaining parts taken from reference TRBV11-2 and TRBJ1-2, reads EAGVAQSPRYKIIEKRQSVAFWCNPISGHATLYWYQQILGQGPKLLIQFQNNGVVDDSQLPKDRFSAERLKGVDSTLKIQPAKLEDSAVYLCASSSPGTGLGYTFGSGTRLTVV.

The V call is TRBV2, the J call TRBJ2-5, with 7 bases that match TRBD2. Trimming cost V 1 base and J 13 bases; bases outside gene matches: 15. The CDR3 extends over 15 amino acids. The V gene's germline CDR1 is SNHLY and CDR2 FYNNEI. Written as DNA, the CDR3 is TGTGCCAGCAGTGAAGGTGGACTAGTACTGGAGTCGGCGTACTTC. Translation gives CASSEGGLVLESAYF.

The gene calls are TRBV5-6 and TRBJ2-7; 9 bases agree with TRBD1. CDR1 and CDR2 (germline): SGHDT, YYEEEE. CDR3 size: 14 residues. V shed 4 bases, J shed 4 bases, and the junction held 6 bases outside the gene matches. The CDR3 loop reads CASSRVGTGYEQYF. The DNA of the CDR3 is TGTGCCAGCAGCCGGGTGGGGACAGGGTACGAGCAGTACTTC.

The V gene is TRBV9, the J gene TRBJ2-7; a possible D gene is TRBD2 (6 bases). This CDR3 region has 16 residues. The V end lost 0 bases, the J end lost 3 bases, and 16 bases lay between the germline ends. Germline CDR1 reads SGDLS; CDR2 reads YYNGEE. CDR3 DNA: TGTGCCAGCAGCGTAGGGTCAGGCGGGGTATTCTACGAGCAGTACTTC. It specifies CASSVGSGGVFYEQYF. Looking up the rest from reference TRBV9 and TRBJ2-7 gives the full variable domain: DSGVTQTPKHLITATGQRVTLRCSPRSGDLSVYWYQQSLDQGLQFLIQYYNGEERAKGNILERFSAQQFPDLHSELNLSSLELGDSALYFCASSVGSGGVFYEQYFGPGTRLTVT.